This TCR beta chain derives from a study of OX40 agonist ivuxolimab in advanced cancers. Data came from immunoSEQ multiplex PCR; TCRdb stores just in-frame clones and leaves some out. This sample has about 60,000 clones; 70% to 90% occur once, and the top ten carry about 12%. In germline, CDR1 is SEHNR, CDR2 FQNEAQ (reference sequence). The CDR3 extends over 16 amino acids. The V end was cut by 3 bases, the J end by 7 bases, with 21 bases between. J is TRBJ2-5 and V is TRBV7-9; tentative D call: TRBD1 (5 bases). The input for sequencing was CD4+ or CD8+ T cells sorted from blood, taken in a trial of the OX40 agonist ivuxolimab. This clonotype originated in an adult with an advanced solid tumor such as melanoma, head and neck, liver or kidney cancer. Written as DNA, the CDR3 is TGTGCCAGCAGCTTTGGTCAGGGCAGTAATGGAGCGACCCAGTACTTC. Its protein product is CASSFGQGSNGATQYF.